The 29 T cell receptor beta chains listed next were all sequenced from one sample in a study of T cell responses to AZD1222 COVID-19 vaccine. Sequencing used immunoSEQ multiplex PCR; TCRdb keeps in-frame clones, though not all of them. Here the sample spans approximately 180,000 clones, about nine tenths being singletons. This specimen consisted of peripheral blood, obtained on day 0 of AZD1222 vaccination. These receptors were obtained from an adult in good health.

The rearrangement uses TRBV4-3 and TRBJ1-2; D possibly corresponds to TRBD1 (6 bases). V gave up 0 bases and J gave up 7 bases, with 12 bases separating them. There are 14 residues in the CDR3. Germline assignment: CDR1 LGHNA and CDR2 YSLEER. Here the CDR3 reads CASSQDSGVGGYTF. DNA of the CDR3: TGCGCCAGCAGCCAAGATTCAGGGGTTGGTGGCTACACCTTC.

The J gene is TRBJ1-2, the V gene TRBV11-2, with D uncertain. Trimming removed 2 bases at V and 2 bases at J, with 12 bases between. Germline loops: CDR1 SGHAT, CDR2 FQNNGV. The CDR3 loop spans 15 amino acids. CDR3 amino acids: CASSLFGESNYGYTF. The CDR3 DNA reads TGTGCCAGCAGCTTATTCGGGGAGTCCAACTATGGCTACACCTTC.

The rearrangement links TRBV5-1 to TRBJ2-6; 7 nucleotides align to TRBD1. The CDR3 runs 15 residues. Unmatched junction bases numbered 4, after V lost 7 bases and J lost 0 bases. From germline, CDR1 is SGHRS and CDR2 YFSETQ. CDR3 region: CASEGATSGANVLTF. The CDR3 bases are TGCGCCAGCGAGGGGGCGACCTCTGGGGCCAACGTCCTGACTTTC.

V usage is TRBV6-5 and J usage is TRBJ1-1; TRBD1 is a possible D gene (5 bases). Trimming shortened V by 5 bases and J by 11 bases, and 15 bases separated the two germline ends. From germline, CDR1 is MNHEY and CDR2 SVGAGI. This CDR3 is 12 amino acids long. This chain's CDR3 is CASSRDPLGAFF. CDR3 sequence (DNA): TGTGCCAGCAGTCGGGACCCATTGGGTGCTTTCTTT.

V is TRBV9 and J is TRBJ2-5; TRBD1 or TRBD2 may be the D gene (6 bases each). This CDR3 comprises 12 residues. Germline V gene data show CDR1 as SGDLS and CDR2 as YYNGEE. With 7 bases removed from V and 5 bases from J, the gap between germline ends came to 12 bases. CDR3 DNA sequence: TGTGCCAGCGGGGGGCCGTCTGAGACCCAGTACTTC. Its translation is CASGGPSETQYF.

Here the CDR3 reads CASSLDVLLDTQYF. The CDR3 DNA reads TGCGCCAGCAGCTTGGACGTCCTCCTTGATACGCAGTATTTT. The V call is TRBV5-1, the J call TRBJ2-3; D is unresolved. The V gene's germline CDR1 is SGHRS and CDR2 YFSETQ. CDR3 length equals 14 residues. With 0 bases removed from V and 6 bases from J, the gap between germline ends came to 11 bases. Together with reference TRBV5-1 and TRBJ2-3, the CDR3 gives the full variable domain: KAGVTQTPRYLIKTRGQQVTLSCSPISGHRSVSWYQQTPGQGLQFLFEYFSETQRNKGNFPGRFSGRQFSNSRSEMNVSTLELGDSALYLCASSLDVLLDTQYFGPGTRLTVL.

Concerning this clone: This same CDR3 is encoded by further DNA sequences in the sample. The chain carries TRBV4-1 and TRBJ1-1; 11 bases map to TRBD1. Per the germline V gene, CDR1 is MGHRA and CDR2 is YSYEKL. V was pared by 3 bases and J by 5 bases, with 2 bases of the junction left unmatched. CDR3 length equals 14 residues. CDR3 amino acids: CASSQGQGGTEAFF. CDR3 DNA: TGCGCCAGCAGCCAGGGACAGGGGGGGACTGAAGCTTTCTTT.

This chain uses TRBV7-6 with TRBJ1-6; 7 nucleotides match TRBD1. The CDR3 is 17 residues long. Trimming took 6 bases from V and 6 from J; bases not matched to a gene: 14. CDR1 SGHVS and CDR2 FNYEAQ come from the germline V gene. CDR3 residues: CASSFSTGPFLNSPLHF. The CDR3 region has the DNA TGTGCCAGCAGTTTTTCGACAGGGCCTTTTCTTAATTCACCCCTCCACTTT.

The V and J genes are TRBV3-1 (or the pseudogene TRBV3-2) and TRBJ1-2; TRBD1 agrees at 8 bases. The CDR3 is made up of 13 amino acids. The V gene end was trimmed by 6 bases and the J gene end by 4 bases; junction bases not matched to a gene: 4. Per the germline V gene, CDR1 is LGHDT and CDR2 is YNNKEL (reference sequence). The CDR3 DNA reads as TGTGCCAGCAGTCGGACAGGGACCTATGGCTACACCTTC. Its translation is CASSRTGTYGYTF.

The genes are TRBV6-5 and TRBJ2-5, with D perhaps matching TRBD1 (6 bases). Germline V gives CDR1 MNHEY, CDR2 SVGAGI. V lost 0 bases, J lost 6 bases, and 14 bases lay in between. The CDR3 loop spans 15 amino acids. Written as DNA, the CDR3 is TGTGCCAGCAGTTACTCGACCAGGGGTATGAAGACCCAGTACTTC. It specifies CASSYSTRGMKTQYF.

The chain carries TRBV2 and TRBJ1-1; D is ambiguous. The CDR3 has 11 amino acids. From germline, CDR1 is SNHLY and CDR2 FYNNEI. Trimming removed 1 base at V and 4 bases at J, with 1 base between. CDR3 nucleotides: TGTGCCAGCAGTGAAGGCACTGAAGCTTTCTTT. Protein product: CASSEGTEAFF.

The V call is TRBV5-5, the J call TRBJ2-7; 10 bases match TRBD1. The trim removed 4 bases at V and 3 bases at J, leaving 10 bases unmatched. The germline V gene encodes CDR1 SGHKS and CDR2 YYEKEE (reference sequence). The CDR3 is 16 residues long. This chain's CDR3 is CASSQNRDRGLYEQYF. CDR3 coding DNA: TGTGCCAGCAGCCAGAACCGGGACAGGGGTCTCTACGAGCAGTACTTC.

The chain carries TRBV11-2 and TRBJ2-7, with 9 nucleotides matching TRBD1. Germline CDR1 SGHAT, CDR2 FQNNGV. The CDR3 totals 15 residues. J was trimmed by 5 bases and V by 5 bases; bases with no gene match: 10. The CDR3: CASSQGGQGSHEQYF. As DNA, the CDR3 is TGTGCCAGCAGCCAAGGGGGACAGGGTTCTCACGAGCAGTACTTC.

J is TRBJ1-2 and V is TRBV7-2; 11 bases map to TRBD1. The CDR3 spans 14 residues. Germline V gene sequence: CDR1 SGHTA, CDR2 FQGNSA. With V trimmed by 6 bases and J by 8 bases, 8 bases remained unmatched. CDR3 sequence: CASRVPGQGEGYTF. CDR3 bases: TGTGCCAGCAGGGTCCCGGGACAGGGGGAGGGCTACACCTTC.

The chain employs TRBV9 and TRBJ2-3, with 7 bases lining up with TRBD1. The CDR3 sequence is 16 residues long. Looked up from germline, CDR1 is SGDLS and CDR2 is YYNGEE. Germline trimming cut 4 bases from V and 4 bases from J; bases unmatched to any gene: 12. CDR3: CASSPHVAGGPDTQYF. Written as DNA, the CDR3 is TGTGCCAGCAGCCCACATGTCGCAGGGGGTCCAGATACGCAGTATTTT.

The rearrangement links TRBV21-1 to TRBJ2-1; the D call in the table, TRBD2, was not verified against the DNA. TRBV21-1 is termed a pseudogene. This CDR3 is built from 15 residues. CDR3 nucleotides: TGTGCCAGCAGCAAAGGCCCTACCCCCCACAATGAGCAGTTCTTC. Protein product: CASSKGPTPHNEQFF.

The genes are TRBV27 and TRBJ2-1; 13 bases match TRBD2. Losses at the gene ends were 3 bases for V and 0 bases for J; bases not matched to a gene: 2. This CDR3 region has 17 residues. From germline, CDR1 is MNHEY and CDR2 SMNVEV (reference sequence). The CDR3 is CASSFRTSGGSYNEQFF. Here the CDR3 DNA reads TGTGCCAGCAGTTTTCGGACTAGCGGGGGCTCCTACAATGAGCAGTTCTTC.

Here the CDR3 DNA reads TGTGCCAGCAGCGTAGGAGGGGTAGGTCAGCCCCAGCATTTT. Protein product: CASSVGGVGQPQHF. The rearrangement links TRBV9 to TRBJ1-5, with a possible D match to TRBD1 (5 bases). Germline V gene data show CDR1 as SGDLS and CDR2 as YYNGEE. Trimming shortened V by 0 bases and J by 6 bases, and 10 bases separated the two germline ends. This CDR3 spans 14 amino acids.

V usage is TRBV4-1 and J usage is TRBJ1-3, with D uncertain. CDR1 and CDR2 from the germline V gene are MGHRA and YSYEKL. The CDR3 covers 17 residues. Trimming stripped 2 bases from V and 0 bases from J, with 14 bases between. In DNA, the CDR3 is TGCGCCAGCAGCCAAAAGAGGTCCAGCTCCTCTGGAAACACCATATATTTT. Encoded protein: CASSQKRSSSSGNTIYF.

The chain has TRBV27 and TRBJ1-1; 10 bases agree with TRBD1. The CDR3 contains 17 residues. Trimming cost V 5 bases and J 4 bases; bases outside gene matches: 13. CDR1 is MNHEY and CDR2 is SMNVEV in the germline V gene (reference sequence). CDR3 nucleotide sequence: TGTGCCAGCAGTCAAGAACCGGGACAGGGGTTAGGCACTGAAGCTTTCTTT. Protein product: CASSQEPGQGLGTEAFF.

V is TRBV29-1 and J is TRBJ2-7, with D possibly being TRBD1 (5 bases). Per the germline V gene, CDR1 is SQVTM and CDR2 is ANQGSEA. Trimming cost V 3 bases and J 5 bases, with 11 bases left between them. This CDR3 spans 12 amino acids. In DNA form, the CDR3 reads TGCAGCGTTGACGTGACAGCAAACGAGCAGTACTTC. Residues: CSVDVTANEQYF.

The chain carries TRBV14 and TRBJ1-1, with 8 bases that match TRBD1. The CDR3 length is 17 residues. J lost 4 bases, V lost 0 bases, and 10 bases had no gene match. The germline CDR1 and CDR2 sequences are SGHDN and FVKESK. Written as DNA, the CDR3 is TGTGCCAGCAGCCAAGAGAGACAGGGGCGTTGGAGCACTGAAGCTTTCTTT. It is translated as CASSQERQGRWSTEAFF.

The CDR3 loop is CASRGGGQGASDTQYF. CDR3 nucleotides: TGTGCCAGCAGGGGAGGGGGACAGGGGGCCTCAGATACGCAGTATTTT. The J gene is TRBJ2-3, the V gene TRBV9, with TRBD1 identical over 12 bases. V dropped 5 bases and J dropped 4; count of bases not matched to a gene: 8. The CDR3 extends over 16 amino acids. Germline V gene lookup returns CDR1 SGDLS and CDR2 YYNGEE. Filled out from reference TRBV9 and TRBJ2-3, the complete variable domain reads DSGVTQTPKHLITATGQRVTLRCSPRSGDLSVYWYQQSLDQGLQFLIQYYNGEERAKGNILERFSAQQFPDLHSELNLSSLELGDSALYFCASRGGGQGASDTQYFGPGTRLTVL.

The chain joins TRBV30 to TRBJ1-1; D remains ambiguous. V dropped 4 bases and J dropped 1 base, with 13 bases sitting between them. The length of the CDR3 is 14 residues. CDR1 is GTSNPN and CDR2 is SVGIG in the germline V gene (reference sequence). The chain's CDR3 is CAWTRLGGNTEAFF. CDR3 coding DNA: TGTGCCTGGACGAGACTCGGTGGGAACACTGAAGCTTTCTTT.

V gene TRBV7-9 combines with J gene TRBJ2-5, with 9 bases lining up with TRBD2. The germline gives CDR1 SEHNR, CDR2 FQNEAQ (reference sequence). J gave up 5 bases and V 5 bases, and 6 bases lay outside the gene matches. This CDR3 comprises 14 residues. The CDR3 is CASSPSGGLETQYF. DNA of the CDR3: TGTGCCAGCAGCCCGAGCGGGGGGCTGGAGACCCAGTACTTC.

CDR3 bases: TGTGCCAGCAGCTCAACCGTCGGGGGGACCTACAATGAGCAGTTCTTC. Its protein product is CASSSTVGGTYNEQFF. The gene calls are TRBV5-6 and TRBJ2-1, with 7 bases lining up with TRBD2. The V segment lost 3 bases and the J segment 2 bases; nucleotides outside the gene matches: 8. CDR1 is SGHDT and CDR2 is YYEEEE in the germline V gene. This CDR3 spans 16 amino acids. The full variable domain, in which reference TRBV5-6 and TRBJ2-1 provide the parts outside the CDR3, is DAGVTQSPTHLIKTRGQQVTLRCSPKSGHDTVSWYQQALGQGPQFIFQYYEEEERQRGNFPDRFSGHQFPNYSSELNVNALLLGDSALYLCASSSTVGGTYNEQFFGPGTRLTVL.

This rearrangement joins TRBV27 to TRBJ1-2; D gene uncertain. V lost 5 bases to trimming and J lost 3 bases, with 22 bases between them. CDR1 MNHEY and CDR2 SMNVEV come from the germline V gene (reference sequence). This CDR3 contains 17 residues. The CDR3 region is CASSPLPPAAPHYGYTF. In DNA form, the CDR3 reads TGTGCCAGCAGTCCCCTCCCCCCCGCGGCGCCCCACTATGGCTACACCTTC.

The CDR3 bases are TGCAGCGCAGCGGGACTGGCTCAAGAGACCCAGTACTTC. Translated: CSAAGLAQETQYF. The J gene is TRBJ2-5, the V gene TRBV29-1; TRBD2 matches 7 bases. The CDR3 sequence is 13 residues long. Germline V gene lookup returns CDR1 SQVTM and CDR2 ANQGSEA. V was pared by 7 bases and J by 2 bases, with 7 bases of the junction left unmatched. Full variable domain (missing parts from reference TRBV29-1 and TRBJ2-5): SAVISQKPSRDICQRGTSLTIQCQVDSQVTMMFWYRQQPGQSLTLIATANQGSEATYESGFVIDKFPISRPNLTFSTLTVSNMSPEDSSIYLCSAAGLAQETQYFGPGTRLLVL.

The chain uses TRBV6-5 and TRBJ2-2, with unresolved D. The CDR3 totals 12 residues. Germline CDR1 MNHEY, CDR2 SVGAGI. Trimming cost V 4 bases and J 6 bases, with 6 bases left between them. The CDR3 DNA reads TGTGCCAGCAGTTCCCTGGCCGGGGAGCTGTTTTTT. It codes for CASSSLAGELFF.